These 20 T cell receptor beta chains came from one sample sequenced in a study of cytomegalovirus exposure and HLA in healthy donors. Both 60 Vbeta primers and 13 Jbeta primers went into the PCR. Generated by immunoSEQ multiplex PCR, the TCRdb table keeps only in-frame clones and is missing some. The sample includes about 160,000 clones, 79% of them seen just once. Sequencing was done on a sample of PBMCs. The receptor source for this set is a man aged 35 to 55 in good health and CMV-seronegative.

V usage is TRBV15 and J usage is TRBJ2-1; D uncertain. Trimming left V 5 bases short and J 6 bases short, with 17 bases between. Germline V gene sequence: CDR1 LNHNV, CDR2 YYDKDF (reference sequence). The CDR3 totals 15 residues. The chain's CDR3 is CATSSPGPLGNEQFF. In nucleotides, the CDR3 is TGTGCCACCAGCTCACCGGGTCCGCTGGGCAATGAGCAGTTCTTC. The full variable domain, in which reference TRBV15 and TRBJ2-1 provide the parts outside the CDR3, is DAMVIQNPRYQVTQFGKPVTLSCSQTLNHNVMYWYQQKSSQAPKLLFHYYDKDFNNEADTPDNFQSRRPNTSFCFLDIRSPGLGDTAMYLCATSSPGPLGNEQFFGPGTRLTVL.

The rearrangement links TRBV18 to TRBJ2-1; 11 nucleotides match TRBD2. With V trimmed by 0 bases and J by 10 bases, 5 bases remained unmatched. CDR1 is KGHSH and CDR2 is LQKENI in the germline V gene. The CDR3 sequence is 15 residues long. The CDR3 reads CASSPPVSGRAEQFF. The CDR3 DNA follows: TGTGCCAGCTCACCACCGGTTAGCGGGAGGGCCGAGCAGTTCTTC.

The V call is TRBV4-2, the J call TRBJ1-5; D call uncertain. This CDR3 has 15 residues. V dropped 4 bases and J dropped 3 bases, with 13 bases sitting between them. Germline lookup yields CDR1 LGHNA and CDR2 YNFKEQ. The CDR3 spells CASSLSLGDNQPQHF. DNA for the CDR3: TGTGCCAGCAGCCTGTCTCTCGGGGACAATCAGCCCCAGCATTTT.

This rearrangement joins TRBV6-5 to TRBJ1-2, with 7 bases identical to TRBD1. The CDR3 covers 14 residues. The ends lost 2 bases at V and 6 bases at J; junction bases unmatched: 6. Germline V gives CDR1 MNHEY, CDR2 SVGAGI. CDR3 region: CASSYDDRVDGYTF. The CDR3, as DNA: TGTGCCAGCAGTTACGACGACAGGGTTGATGGCTACACCTTC.

The J gene is TRBJ2-2, the V gene TRBV7-2; weak D call: TRBD2 (6 bases). The V and J ends lost 1 base and 7 bases respectively, with 16 bases between them. This CDR3 comprises 16 residues. Germline values: CDR1 SGHTA, CDR2 FQGNSA. The CDR3 region has the DNA TGTGCCAGCAGCTTAGGACTTAGAGCGGGCGGCGGGGAGCTGTTTTTT. Protein: CASSLGLRAGGGELFF.

This clone has a single count. This chain uses TRBV27 with TRBJ2-1; 7 bases map to TRBD2. Germline V lookup: CDR1 MNHEY, CDR2 SMNVEV (reference sequence). The CDR3 has 13 residues. With 3 bases clipped from V and 12 bases from J, the junction kept 8 bases outside the gene matches. The CDR3 DNA reads TGTGCCAGCAGTTTTGGGGGGGGGTCTGGGCAGTTCTTC. It translates to CASSFGGGSGQFF.

The rearrangement joins TRBV4-2 to TRBJ1-2; TRBD1 might be the D (5 bases). Germline V CDR1 and CDR2: LGHNA, YNFKEQ. This CDR3 has 14 residues. V was clipped by 1 base and J by 8 bases, with 14 bases between them. CDR3 in amino acids: CASSQVRDQTGYTF. DNA for the CDR3: TGTGCCAGCAGCCAAGTGCGGGACCAAACGGGCTACACCTTC.

This chain joins TRBV7-8 and TRBJ2-1; TRBD2 might be the D (6 bases). V was shortened by 5 bases and J by 0 bases, with 11 bases between the two germline ends. This CDR3 region has 15 residues. Germline V gives CDR1 SGHVS, CDR2 FQNEAQ. CDR3 DNA: TGTGCCAGCAGCGGGACTGCGGGCTCCTACAATGAGCAGTTCTTC. Translated: CASSGTAGSYNEQFF.

V is TRBV5-4 and J is TRBJ2-5; 9 bases are shared with TRBD1. Germline CDR1 and CDR2: SGHNT and YYREEE (reference sequence). The CDR3 totals 13 residues. V lost 4 bases to trimming and J lost 6 bases; unmatched junction nucleotides: 4. The DNA for the CDR3 is TGTGCCAGCAGCGTCAACAGGGGGCAGACCCAGTACTTC. Amino acids: CASSVNRGQTQYF. The whole variable domain, remainder taken from reference TRBV5-4 and TRBJ2-5, is ETGVTQSPTHLIKTRGQQVTLRCSSQSGHNTVSWYQQALGQGPQFIFQYYREEENGRGNFPPRFSGLQFPNYSSELNVNALELDDSALYLCASSVNRGQTQYFGPGTRLLVL.

This clone came up once. The V call is TRBV27, the J call TRBJ2-3; 7 positions match TRBD2. The junction had 18 bases not matched to a gene; V was cut back by 5 bases and J by 1 base. CDR1 and CDR2 (germline): MNHEY, SMNVEV (reference sequence). This CDR3 has 19 amino acids. CDR3 sequence: CASSVSGTLLLPGTDTQYF. The CDR3, as DNA: TGTGCCAGCAGTGTCAGCGGGACCCTACTCCTCCCTGGCACAGATACGCAGTATTTT.

This sequence joins TRBV9 and TRBJ2-5, with D perhaps TRBD1 (5 bases). The V end lost 0 bases, the J end lost 7 bases, and 19 bases lay between the germline ends. Germline CDR1 and CDR2: SGDLS and YYNGEE. This CDR3 is built from 16 residues. DNA of the CDR3: TGTGCCAGCAGCGTAGGCAGCGACCCCCTTACAGGGACCCAGTACTTC. Its protein is CASSVGSDPLTGTQYF.

This clone came up a few times. The CDR3 DNA follows: TGTGCCAGCAGTAGGAGGGGGCCGGAAGCTTTCTTT. Protein sequence: CASSRRGPEAFF. V and J are TRBV6-6 and TRBJ1-1, with 7 positions matching TRBD1. With 5 bases clipped from V and 8 bases from J, the junction kept 5 bases outside the gene matches. The germline V gene has CDR1 MNHNY and CDR2 SVGAGI (reference sequence). This CDR3 comprises 12 residues.

This clone has only one observation. The J gene is TRBJ2-5, the V gene TRBV11-3, with 8 bases aligning to TRBD1. Germline CDR1 SGHNT, CDR2 YENEEA. This CDR3 has 17 residues. After removal of 1 base from V and 5 bases from J, the junction contained 12 bases not matched to a gene. Written as DNA, the CDR3 is TGTGCCAGCAGCTTAGGGTCTGACAGGGGCCTTCAGGAGACCCAGTACTTC. Translation gives CASSLGSDRGLQETQYF.

Concerning this clone: Germline and junction disagree at one end, which may indicate a read error. CDR3: CASSGTGGTGSGANGLTF. CDR3 in DNA: TGCGCCAGCAGCGGTACCGGGGGAACGGGCTCTGGGGCCAACGGCCTGACTTTC. The chain employs TRBV5-1 and TRBJ2-6, with D possibly matching TRBD2 (6 bases). This CDR3 is built from 18 residues. CDR1 and CDR2 (germline): SGHRS, YFSETQ.

This clone came up once. The rearrangement joins TRBV19 to TRBJ1-2; tentatively, D is TRBD1 (6 bases). Looked up from germline, CDR1 is LNHDA and CDR2 is SQIVND (reference sequence). V dropped 1 base and J dropped 8 bases, with 8 bases sitting between them. The length of the CDR3 is 12 residues. CDR3 amino acids: CASSIGGRGYTF. CDR3 coding DNA: TGTGCCAGTAGTATAGGGGGGCGCGGCTACACCTTC.

The chain employs TRBV5-4 and TRBJ2-7, with D possibly matching TRBD1 (5 bases). V lost 3 bases and J lost 5, with 12 bases in between. The length of the CDR3 is 13 residues. Germline CDR1 is SGHNT and CDR2 is YYREEE (reference sequence). CDR3 amino acids: CASSSQGANEQYF. DNA of the CDR3: TGTGCCAGCAGCTCCCAAGGGGCTAACGAGCAGTACTTC.

The V call is TRBV6-1, the J call TRBJ2-7, with D tentatively TRBD1 (5 bases). V lost 4 bases to trimming and J lost 4 bases, with 14 bases between them. The CDR3 extends over 14 amino acids. In germline, CDR1 is MNHNS, CDR2 SASEGT. The CDR3: CASSGARAGYEQYF. The CDR3 DNA follows: TGTGCCAGCAGTGGGGCCAGGGCCGGGTACGAGCAGTACTTC.

A note on this clone: A read error may produce the germline difference seen at one junction end. The chain joins TRBV7-7 to TRBJ2-3; 9 bases are shared with TRBD2. The germline V gene encodes CDR1 SSHAT and CDR2 FNYEAQ (reference sequence). This CDR3 comprises 18 residues. CDR3 loop: CASSLGPRGLAGTDTQYF. In DNA form, the CDR3 reads TGTGCTAGCAGCTTAGGCCCCCGAGGGCTAGCGGGAACAGATACGCAGTATTTT.

Here the CDR3 DNA reads TGTGCCAGCAGCGTTTTCCTCAATGAGCAGTTCTTC. Its protein product is CASSVFLNEQFF. The V gene is TRBV7-2, the J gene TRBJ2-1; D unclear. Trimming took 5 bases from V and 6 from J, leaving 8 bases between them. CDR3 length: 12 residues. Germline V CDR1 and CDR2: SGHTA, FQGNSA.

The J gene is TRBJ2-3, the V gene TRBV5-4; tentatively, D is TRBD2 (5 bases). This CDR3 contains 15 residues. V was cut by 0 bases and J by 3 bases, with 11 bases left in between. Germline assignment: CDR1 SGHNT and CDR2 YYREEE (reference sequence). CDR3 residues: CASSLGLAITDTQYF. CDR3 nucleotide sequence: TGTGCCAGCAGCTTGGGGCTAGCCATAACAGATACGCAGTATTTT.